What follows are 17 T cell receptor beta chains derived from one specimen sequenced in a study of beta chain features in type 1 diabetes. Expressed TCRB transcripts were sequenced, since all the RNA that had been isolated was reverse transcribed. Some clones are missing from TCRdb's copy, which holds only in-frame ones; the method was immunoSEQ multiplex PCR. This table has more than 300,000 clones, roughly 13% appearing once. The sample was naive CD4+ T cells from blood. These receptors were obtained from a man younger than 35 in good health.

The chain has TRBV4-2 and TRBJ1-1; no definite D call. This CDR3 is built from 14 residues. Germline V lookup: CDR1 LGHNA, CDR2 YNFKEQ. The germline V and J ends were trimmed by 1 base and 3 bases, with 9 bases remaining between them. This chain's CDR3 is CASSQGIVDTEAFF. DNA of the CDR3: TGTGCCAGCAGCCAAGGAATAGTGGACACTGAAGCTTTCTTT.

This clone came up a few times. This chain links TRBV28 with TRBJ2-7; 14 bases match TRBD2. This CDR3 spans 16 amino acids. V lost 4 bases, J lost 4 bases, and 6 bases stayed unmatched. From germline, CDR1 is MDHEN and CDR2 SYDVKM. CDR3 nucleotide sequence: TGTGCCAGCAGTTGGGCCGGGACTAGCGGGAGATACGAGCAGTACTTC. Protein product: CASSWAGTSGRYEQYF.

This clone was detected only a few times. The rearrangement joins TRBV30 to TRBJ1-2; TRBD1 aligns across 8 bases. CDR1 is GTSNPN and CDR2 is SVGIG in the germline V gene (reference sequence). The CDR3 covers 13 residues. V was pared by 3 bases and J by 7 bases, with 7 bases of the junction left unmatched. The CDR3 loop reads CAWSDGQGRGYTF. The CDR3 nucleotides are TGTGCCTGGAGCGATGGACAGGGTCGTGGCTACACCTTC.

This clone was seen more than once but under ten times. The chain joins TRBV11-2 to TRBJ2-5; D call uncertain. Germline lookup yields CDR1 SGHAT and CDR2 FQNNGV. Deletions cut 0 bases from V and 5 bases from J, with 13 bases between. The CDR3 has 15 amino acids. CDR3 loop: CASSLEPRGWETQYF. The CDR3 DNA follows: TGTGCCAGCAGCTTAGAACCCCGCGGCTGGGAGACCCAGTACTTC. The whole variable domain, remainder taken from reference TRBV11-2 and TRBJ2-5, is EAGVAQSPRYKIIEKRQSVAFWCNPISGHATLYWYQQILGQGPKLLIQFQNNGVVDDSQLPKDRFSAERLKGVDSTLKIQPAKLEDSAVYLCASSLEPRGWETQYFGPGTRLLVL.

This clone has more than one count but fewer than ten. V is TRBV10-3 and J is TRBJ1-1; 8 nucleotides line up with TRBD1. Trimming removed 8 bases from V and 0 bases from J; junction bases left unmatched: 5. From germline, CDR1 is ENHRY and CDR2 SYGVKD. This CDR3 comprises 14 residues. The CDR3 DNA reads TGTGCCATCGGAACAGGGGGGATGAACACTGAAGCTTTCTTT. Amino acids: CAIGTGGMNTEAFF.

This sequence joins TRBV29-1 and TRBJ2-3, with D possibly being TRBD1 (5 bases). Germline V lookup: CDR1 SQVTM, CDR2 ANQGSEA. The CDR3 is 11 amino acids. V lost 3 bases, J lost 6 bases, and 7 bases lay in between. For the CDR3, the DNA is TGCAGCGTTGATAAGGGGGATACGCAGTATTTT. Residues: CSVDKGDTQYF.

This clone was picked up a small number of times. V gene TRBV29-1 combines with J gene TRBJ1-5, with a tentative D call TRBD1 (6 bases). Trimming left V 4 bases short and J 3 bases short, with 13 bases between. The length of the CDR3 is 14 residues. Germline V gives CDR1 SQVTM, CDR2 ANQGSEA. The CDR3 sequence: CSVAKGGNNQPQHF. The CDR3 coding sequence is TGCAGCGTTGCAAAAGGGGGTAACAATCAGCCCCAGCATTTT.

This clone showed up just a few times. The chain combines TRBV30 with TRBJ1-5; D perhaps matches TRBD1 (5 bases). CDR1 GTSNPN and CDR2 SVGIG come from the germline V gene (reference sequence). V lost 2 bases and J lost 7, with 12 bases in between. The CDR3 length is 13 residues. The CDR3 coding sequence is TGTGCCTGGAGTACAACGACAGCACAGCCCCAGCATTTT. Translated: CAWSTTTAQPQHF.

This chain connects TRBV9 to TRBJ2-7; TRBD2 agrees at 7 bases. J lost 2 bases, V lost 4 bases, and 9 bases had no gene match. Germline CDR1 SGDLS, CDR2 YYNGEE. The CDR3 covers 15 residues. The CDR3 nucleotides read TGTGCCAGCAGCCCCTCCGGGGGGAATACCTACGAGCAGTACTTC. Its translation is CASSPSGGNTYEQYF.

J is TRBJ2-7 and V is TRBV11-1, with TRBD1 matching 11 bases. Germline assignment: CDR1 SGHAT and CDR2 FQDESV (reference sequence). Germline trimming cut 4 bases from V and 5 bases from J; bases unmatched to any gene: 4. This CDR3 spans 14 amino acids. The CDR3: CASSSDRGLNEQYF. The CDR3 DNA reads TGTGCCAGCAGCTCGGACAGGGGGCTGAACGAGCAGTACTTC.

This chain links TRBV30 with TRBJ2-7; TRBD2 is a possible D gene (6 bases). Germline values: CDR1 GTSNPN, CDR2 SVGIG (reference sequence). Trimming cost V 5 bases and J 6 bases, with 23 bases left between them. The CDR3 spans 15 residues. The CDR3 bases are TGTGCCTGGGCTAAAGCGGGCTTCTATATTACCGAGCAGTACTTC. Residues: CAWAKAGFYITEQYF.

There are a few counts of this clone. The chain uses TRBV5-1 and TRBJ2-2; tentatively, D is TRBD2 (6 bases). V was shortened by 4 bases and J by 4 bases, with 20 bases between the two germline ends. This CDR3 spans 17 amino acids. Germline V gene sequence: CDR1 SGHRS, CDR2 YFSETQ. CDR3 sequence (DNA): TGCGCCAGCAGCCCCCGTGGGGTACAGGAGGGCACCGGGGAGCTGTTTTTT. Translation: CASSPRGVQEGTGELFF.

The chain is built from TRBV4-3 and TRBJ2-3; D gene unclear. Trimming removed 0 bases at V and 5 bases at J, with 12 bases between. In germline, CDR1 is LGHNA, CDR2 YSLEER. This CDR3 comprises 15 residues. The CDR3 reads CASSQDPLSGDTQYF. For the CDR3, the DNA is TGCGCCAGCAGCCAAGACCCCCTTAGTGGAGATACGCAGTATTTT.

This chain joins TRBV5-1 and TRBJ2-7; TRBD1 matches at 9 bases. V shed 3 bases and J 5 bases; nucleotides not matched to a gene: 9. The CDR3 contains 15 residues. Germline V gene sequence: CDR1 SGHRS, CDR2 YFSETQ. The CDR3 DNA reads TGCGCCAGCAGCTCCACAGGGGGCGATTACCACGAGCAGTACTTC. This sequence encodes CASSSTGGDYHEQYF. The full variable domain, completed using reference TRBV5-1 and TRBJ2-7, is KAGVTQTPRYLIKTRGQQVTLSCSPISGHRSVSWYQQTPGQGLQFLFEYFSETQRNKGNFPGRFSGRQFSNSRSEMNVSTLELGDSALYLCASSSTGGDYHEQYFGPGTRLTVT.

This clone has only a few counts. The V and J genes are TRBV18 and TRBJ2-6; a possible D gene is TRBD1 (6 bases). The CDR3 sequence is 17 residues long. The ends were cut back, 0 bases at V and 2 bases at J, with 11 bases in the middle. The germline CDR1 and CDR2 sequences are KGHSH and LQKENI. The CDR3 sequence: CASSPPGGYAGANVLTF. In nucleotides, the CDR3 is TGTGCCAGCTCACCACCAGGGGGTTATGCTGGGGCCAACGTCCTGACTTTC.

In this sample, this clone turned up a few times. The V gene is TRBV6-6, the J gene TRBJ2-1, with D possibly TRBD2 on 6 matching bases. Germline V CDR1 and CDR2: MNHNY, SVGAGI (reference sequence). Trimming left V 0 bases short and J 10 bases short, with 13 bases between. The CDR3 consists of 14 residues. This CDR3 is CASSYSDLRGEQFF. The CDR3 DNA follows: TGTGCCAGCAGTTACTCCGACCTCCGGGGGGAGCAGTTCTTC.

CDR3 coding DNA: TGTGCCAGTAGTACTCCAGGGGAAAAAGAGACCCAGTACTTC. Translating gives CASSTPGEKETQYF. The J gene is TRBJ2-5, the V gene TRBV19; D might be TRBD1 (6 bases). The CDR3 covers 14 residues. V lost 4 bases to trimming and J lost 3 bases, with 12 bases between them. Germline V gene sequence: CDR1 LNHDA, CDR2 SQIVND (reference sequence). The whole variable domain, filled in from reference TRBV19 and TRBJ2-5, reads DGGITQSPKYLFRKEGQNVTLSCEQNLNHDAMYWYRQDPGQGLRLIYYSQIVNDFQKGDIAEGYSVSREKKESFPLTVTSAQKNPTAFYLCASSTPGEKETQYFGPGTRLLVL.